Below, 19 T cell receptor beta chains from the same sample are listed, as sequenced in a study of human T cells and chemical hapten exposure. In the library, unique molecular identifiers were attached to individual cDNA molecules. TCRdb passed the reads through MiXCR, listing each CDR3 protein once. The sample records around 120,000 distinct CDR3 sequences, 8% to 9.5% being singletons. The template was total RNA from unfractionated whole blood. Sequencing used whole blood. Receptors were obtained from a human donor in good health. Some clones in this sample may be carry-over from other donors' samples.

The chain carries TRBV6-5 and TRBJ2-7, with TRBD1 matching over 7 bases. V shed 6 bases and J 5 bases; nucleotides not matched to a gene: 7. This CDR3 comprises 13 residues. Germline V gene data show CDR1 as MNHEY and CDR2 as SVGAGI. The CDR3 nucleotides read TGTGCCAGCAGACATAGACAGGGCGACGAGCAGTACTTC. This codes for CASRHRQGDEQYF.

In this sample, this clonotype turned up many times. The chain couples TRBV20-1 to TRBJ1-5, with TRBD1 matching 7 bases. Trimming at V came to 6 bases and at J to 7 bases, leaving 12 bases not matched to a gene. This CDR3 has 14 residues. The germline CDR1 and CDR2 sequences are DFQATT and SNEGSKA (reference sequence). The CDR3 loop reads CSATSRGGEQPQHF. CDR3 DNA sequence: TGCAGTGCCACATCCAGAGGGGGCGAACAGCCCCAGCATTTT.

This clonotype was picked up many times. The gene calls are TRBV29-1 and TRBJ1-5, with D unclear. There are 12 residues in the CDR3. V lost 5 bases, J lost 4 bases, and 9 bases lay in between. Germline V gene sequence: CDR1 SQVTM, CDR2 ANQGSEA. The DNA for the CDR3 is TGCAGCGTTTCGGGAGAAAATCAGCCCCAGCATTTT. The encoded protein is CSVSGENQPQHF.

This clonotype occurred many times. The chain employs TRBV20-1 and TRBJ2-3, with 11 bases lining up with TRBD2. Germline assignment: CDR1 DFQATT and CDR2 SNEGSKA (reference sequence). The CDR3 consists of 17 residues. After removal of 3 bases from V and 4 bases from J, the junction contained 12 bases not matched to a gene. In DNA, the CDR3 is TGCAGTGCTAGCGCATTCCTAGCGGGAGGAAGGGCAGATACGCAGTATTTT. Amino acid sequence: CSASAFLAGGRADTQYF.

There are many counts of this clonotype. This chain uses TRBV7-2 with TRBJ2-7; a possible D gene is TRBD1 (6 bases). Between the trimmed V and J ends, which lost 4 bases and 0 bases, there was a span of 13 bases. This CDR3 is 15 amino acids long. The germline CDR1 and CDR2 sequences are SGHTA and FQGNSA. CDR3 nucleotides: TGTGCCAGCAGCTCGACCTGGGACATCTCCTACGAGCAGTACTTC. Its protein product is CASSSTWDISYEQYF. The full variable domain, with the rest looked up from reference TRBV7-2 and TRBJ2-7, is GAGVSQSPSNKVTEKGKDVELRCDPISGHTALYWYRQSLGQGLEFLIYFQGNSAPDKSGLPSDRFSAERTGGSVSTLTIQRTQQEDSAVYLCASSSTWDISYEQYFGPGTRLTVT.

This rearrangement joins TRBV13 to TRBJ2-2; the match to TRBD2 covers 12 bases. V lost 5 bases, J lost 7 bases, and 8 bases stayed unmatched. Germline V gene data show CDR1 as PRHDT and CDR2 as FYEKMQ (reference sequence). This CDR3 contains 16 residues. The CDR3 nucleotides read TGTGCCAGCAGCCTAAGACTAGCGGGGGCCGTCGGGGAGCTGTTTTTT. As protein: CASSLRLAGAVGELFF.

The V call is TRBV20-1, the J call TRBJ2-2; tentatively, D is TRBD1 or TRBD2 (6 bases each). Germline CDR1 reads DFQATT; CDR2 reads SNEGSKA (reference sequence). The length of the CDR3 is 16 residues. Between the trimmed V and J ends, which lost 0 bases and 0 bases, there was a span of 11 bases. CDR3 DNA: TGCAGTGCTAGAGATGGTCGGGGGCCGAACACCGGGGAGCTGTTTTTT. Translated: CSARDGRGPNTGELFF.

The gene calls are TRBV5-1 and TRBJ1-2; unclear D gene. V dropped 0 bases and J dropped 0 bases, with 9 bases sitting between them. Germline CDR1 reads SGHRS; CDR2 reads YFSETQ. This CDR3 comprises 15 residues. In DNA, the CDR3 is TGCGCCAGCAGCTTGGACGGTGATTCTAACTATGGCTACACCTTC. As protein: CASSLDGDSNYGYTF.

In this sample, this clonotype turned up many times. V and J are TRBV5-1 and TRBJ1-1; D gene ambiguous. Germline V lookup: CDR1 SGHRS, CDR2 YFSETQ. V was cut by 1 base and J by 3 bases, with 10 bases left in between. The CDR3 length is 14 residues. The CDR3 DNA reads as TGCGCCAGCAGCTTGCCGGGCATGGACACTGAAGCTTTCTTT. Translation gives CASSLPGMDTEAFF.

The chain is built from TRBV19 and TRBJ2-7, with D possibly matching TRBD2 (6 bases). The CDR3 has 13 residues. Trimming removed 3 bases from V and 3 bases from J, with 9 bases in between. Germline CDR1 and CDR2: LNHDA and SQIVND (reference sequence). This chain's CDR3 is CASSMVGGYEQYF. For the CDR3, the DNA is TGTGCCAGTAGTATGGTGGGGGGCTACGAGCAGTACTTC.

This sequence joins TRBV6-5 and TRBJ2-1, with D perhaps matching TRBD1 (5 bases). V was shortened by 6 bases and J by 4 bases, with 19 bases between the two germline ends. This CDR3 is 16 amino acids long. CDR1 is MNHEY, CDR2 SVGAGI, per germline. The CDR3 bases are TGTGCCAGCAGCAACGTGGTGGGGCGCAGGTACAATGAGCAGTTCTTC. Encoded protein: CASSNVVGRRYNEQFF.

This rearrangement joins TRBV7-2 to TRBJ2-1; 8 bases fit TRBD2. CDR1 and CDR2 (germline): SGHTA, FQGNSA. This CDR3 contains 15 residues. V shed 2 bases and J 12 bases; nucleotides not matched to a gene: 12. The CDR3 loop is CASSLNRLASMAQFF. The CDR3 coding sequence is TGTGCCAGCAGCTTAAACCGACTAGCGTCAATGGCGCAGTTCTTC.

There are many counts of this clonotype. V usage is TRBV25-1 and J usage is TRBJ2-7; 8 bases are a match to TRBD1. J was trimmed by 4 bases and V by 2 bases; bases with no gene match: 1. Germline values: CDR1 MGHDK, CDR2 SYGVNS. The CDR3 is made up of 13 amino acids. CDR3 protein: CASSEQGAYEQYF. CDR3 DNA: TGTGCCAGCAGTGAACAGGGGGCTTACGAGCAGTACTTC.

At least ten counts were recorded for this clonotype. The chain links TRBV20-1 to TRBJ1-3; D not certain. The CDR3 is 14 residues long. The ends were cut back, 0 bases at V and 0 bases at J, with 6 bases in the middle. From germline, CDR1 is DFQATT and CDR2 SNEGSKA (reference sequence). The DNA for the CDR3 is TGCAGTGCTAGAGACCGGAACTCTGGAAACACCATATATTTT. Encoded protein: CSARDRNSGNTIYF.

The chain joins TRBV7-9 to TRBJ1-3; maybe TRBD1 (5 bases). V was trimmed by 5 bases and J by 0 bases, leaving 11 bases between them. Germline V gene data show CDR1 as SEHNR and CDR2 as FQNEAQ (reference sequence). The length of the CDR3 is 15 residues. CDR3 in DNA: TGTGCCAGCAGCCCACAGGTGAACTCTGGAAACACCATATATTTT. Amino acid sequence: CASSPQVNSGNTIYF.

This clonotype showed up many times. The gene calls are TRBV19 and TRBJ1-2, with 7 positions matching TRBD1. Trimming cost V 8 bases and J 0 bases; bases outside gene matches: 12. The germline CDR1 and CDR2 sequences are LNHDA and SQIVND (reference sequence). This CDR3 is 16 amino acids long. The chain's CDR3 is CASSYVGQNANYGYTF. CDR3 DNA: TGTGCCAGTTCCTATGTGGGACAGAACGCTAACTATGGCTACACCTTC.

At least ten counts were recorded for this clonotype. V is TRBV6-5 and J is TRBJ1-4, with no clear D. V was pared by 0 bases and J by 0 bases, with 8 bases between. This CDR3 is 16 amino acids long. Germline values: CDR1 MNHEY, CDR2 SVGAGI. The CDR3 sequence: CASSYSNSPTNEKLFF. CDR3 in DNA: TGTGCCAGCAGTTACTCTAACAGCCCAACTAATGAAAAACTGTTTTTT.

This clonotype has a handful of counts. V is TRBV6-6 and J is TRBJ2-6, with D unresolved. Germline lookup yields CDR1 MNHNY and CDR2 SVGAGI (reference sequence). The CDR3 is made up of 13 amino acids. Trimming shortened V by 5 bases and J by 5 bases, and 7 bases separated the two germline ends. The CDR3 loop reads CASSTQWANVLTF. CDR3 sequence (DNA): TGTGCCAGCAGTACGCAGTGGGCCAACGTCCTGACTTTC.

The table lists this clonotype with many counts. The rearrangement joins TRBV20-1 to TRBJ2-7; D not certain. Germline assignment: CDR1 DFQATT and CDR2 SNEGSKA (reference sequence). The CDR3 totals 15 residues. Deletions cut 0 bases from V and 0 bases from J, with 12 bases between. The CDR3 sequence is CSARDRRFNSYEQYF. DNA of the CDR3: TGCAGTGCTAGAGATCGCAGGTTTAACTCCTACGAGCAGTACTTC.